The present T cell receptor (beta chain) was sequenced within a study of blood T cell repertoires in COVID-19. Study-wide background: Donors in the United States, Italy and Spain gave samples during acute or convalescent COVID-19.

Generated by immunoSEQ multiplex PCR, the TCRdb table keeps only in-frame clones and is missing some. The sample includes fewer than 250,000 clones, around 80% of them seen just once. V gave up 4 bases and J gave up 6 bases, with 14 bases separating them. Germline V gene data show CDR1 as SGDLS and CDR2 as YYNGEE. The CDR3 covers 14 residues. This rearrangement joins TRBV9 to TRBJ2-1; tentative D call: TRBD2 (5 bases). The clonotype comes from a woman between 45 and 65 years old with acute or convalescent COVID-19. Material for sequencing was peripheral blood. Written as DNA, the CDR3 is TGTGCCAGCAGCTTTGGAGGAACCGCCAATGAGCAGTTCTTC. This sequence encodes CASSFGGTANEQFF.